This is a list of T cell receptor beta chains from one sample in a study of vaccination and CD4 T cells after COVID-19. TCRdb itself ran the PCR reads through MiXCR, one entry per CDR3 protein. Found here are 25,000 or so distinct CDR3 sequences, about 54% of them singletons; the top ten hold about 0.95%. Sequencing used CD4+ T cells from blood, obtained before SARS-CoV-2 vaccination. The receptors come from a human donor who had recovered from COVID-19. The conserved cysteine and the conserved F or W are not part of the CDR3 here. Each record gives: V gene, J gene, CDR3 protein.

v_call: TRBV7-2
j_call: TRBJ2-2
cdr3_aa: ASSLAATSGRVTGELF

v_call: TRBV7-9
j_call: TRBJ1-2
cdr3_aa: ASSSYREGYGYT

v_call: TRBV15
j_call: TRBJ2-5
cdr3_aa: ATSRDRQETQY

v_call: TRBV7-2
j_call: TRBJ1-6
cdr3_aa: ASSAGQGAGYNSPLH

v_call: TRBV28
j_call: TRBJ2-1
cdr3_aa: ASPGGGYNEQF

v_call: TRBV5-1
j_call: TRBJ2-2
cdr3_aa: ASSFLAGAAGELF

v_call: TRBV2
j_call: TRBJ2-7
cdr3_aa: ASSESVAAGEQY

v_call: TRBV6-5
j_call: TRBJ2-3
cdr3_aa: ASSYSQNTDTQY

v_call: TRBV7-3
j_call: TRBJ1-1
cdr3_aa: ASTLDRATGEAF

v_call: TRBV20-1
j_call: TRBJ2-3
cdr3_aa: SARAGSSGRTDTQY

v_call: TRBV7-8
j_call: TRBJ2-5
cdr3_aa: ASSPQGGGAGETQY

v_call: TRBV7-3
j_call: TRBJ1-2
cdr3_aa: ASSFSGGKGYT

v_call: TRBV6-1
j_call: TRBJ2-5
cdr3_aa: ASGYRGRETQY